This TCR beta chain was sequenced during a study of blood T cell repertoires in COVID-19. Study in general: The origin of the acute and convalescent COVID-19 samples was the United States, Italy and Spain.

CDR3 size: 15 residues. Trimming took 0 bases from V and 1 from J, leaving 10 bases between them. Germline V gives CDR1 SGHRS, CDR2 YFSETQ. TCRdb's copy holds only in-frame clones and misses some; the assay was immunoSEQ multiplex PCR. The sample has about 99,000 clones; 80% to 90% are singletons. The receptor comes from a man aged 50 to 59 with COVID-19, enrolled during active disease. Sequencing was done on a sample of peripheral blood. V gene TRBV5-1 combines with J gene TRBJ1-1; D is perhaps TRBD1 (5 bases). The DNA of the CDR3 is TGCGCCAGCAGCTTGGCGGCAGGGTGGAACACTGAAGCTTTCTTT. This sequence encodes CASSLAAGWNTEAFF.